These T cell receptor beta chains were read from a single sample in a study of tumor-infiltrating lymphocytes in primary liver carcinoma. MiXCR, run by TCRdb on the multiplex PCR reads, gives a single entry per CDR3 protein. The sample includes tens of thousands of distinct CDR3 sequences, more than 60% of them seen just once. Sequencing used tumor-adjacent normal liver tissue. The source is a woman aged 25 to 45 with primary liver carcinoma and hepatitis B virus infection. Each CDR3 is given with its conserved first and last residue. D genes are given only for firm matches. Rows give clone size only sometimes, using once, few, many, or a class for an expanded clone.

-	TRBV6-1	TRBJ2-7	TRBD1	CASSKRQGTFSYEQYF	TGTGCCAGCAGCAAACGACAGGGGACCTTTTCCTACGAGCAGTACTTC
-	TRBV6-2/TRBV6-3	TRBJ2-1	-	CASSYGELGRFNEQFF	TGTGCCAGCAGTTACGGGGAACTGGGGAGGTTTAATGAGCAGTTCTTC
-	TRBV29-1	TRBJ2-1	-	CSAHSVGPSSYNEQFF	TGCAGCGCCCACTCTGTAGGTCCAAGCTCCTACAATGAGCAGTTCTTC
-	TRBV20-1	TRBJ1-5	-	CSARRAGKENQPQHF	TGCAGTGCTAGGAGGGCAGGGAAGGAGAATCAGCCCCAGCATTTT
-	TRBV11-2	TRBJ2-1	-	CASSLWVRGSVFNEQFF	TGTGCCAGCAGCCTATGGGTTAGGGGGAGTGTCTTCAATGAGCAGTTCTTC
-	TRBV29-1	TRBJ1-5	-	CGVGGPSNQPQHF	TGCGGCGTTGGGGGACCCAGTAATCAGCCTCAGCATTTT
once	TRBV4-3	TRBJ2-7	-	CASGQIFRGEQYF	TGCGCCAGCGGCCAAATTTTTCGTGGCGAGCAGTATTTC
-	TRBV12-3/TRBV12-4	TRBJ2-1	TRBD2	CASSLTGGPSGQFF	TGTGCCAGCAGTTTAACGGGAGGGCCCAGTGGTCAGTTCTTC
-	TRBV11-2	TRBJ2-1	-	CASSSQGYSFYDEQFF	TGTGCCAGCAGCTCCCAGGGCTACTCCTTCTACGATGAGCAGTTCTTC
-	TRBV6-4	TRBJ2-1	-	CASSDLKEAPNEQFF	TGTGCCAGCAGTGACCTAAAGGAGGCCCCCAATGAGCAGTTCTTC
-	TRBV7-9	TRBJ2-7	TRBD1	CASSPKQGACQNEQYF	TGTGCCAGCAGTCCCAAACAGGGGGCCTGTCAGAACGAGCAGTACTTC
once	TRBV29-1	TRBJ2-3	-	CSVIGRWATDTQYF	TGCAGCGTTATCGGGAGATGGGCCACAGATACGCAGTATTTT
-	TRBV11-2	TRBJ2-3	-	CASSPMETSSTDTPYF	TGTGCCAGCAGCCCGATGGAGACGTCGAGCACAGATACGCCGTACTTT
few	TRBV4-1	TRBJ2-1	TRBD1	CTSRPTGVDGQFF	TGCACCAGCAGACCTACAGGGGTCGATGGGCAGTTCTTC
-	TRBV12-3/TRBV12-4	TRBJ2-1	-	CASRPGGDYNEQFF	TGTGCCAGCCGACCCGGAGGTGACTACAATGAGCAGTTCTTC
-	TRBV24-1	TRBJ2-2	TRBD2	CVTSAREDLTGELFF	TGTGTCACCAGTGCGCGGGAGGACCTTACCGGGGAGCTGTTTTTT
-	TRBV4-1	TRBJ1-1	-	CASSQKWAMNTEAFF	TGCGCCAGCAGCCAAAAATGGGCAATGAACACTGAAGCTTTCTTT
-	TRBV13	TRBJ2-1	TRBD2	CTSSISTSGAYNEQFF	TGTACCAGCAGCATATCGACTAGCGGAGCATACAATGAGCAGTTCTTC
-	TRBV11-2	TRBJ2-1	TRBD1	CTSSTRTGGAKEIQFF	TGTACCAGCAGCACAAGAACAGGGGGCGCGAAAGAGATCCAGTTCTTC
-	TRBV11-2	TRBJ1-1	-	CISSPGIEAFF	TGTATCAGCAGCCCCGGGATAGAAGCTTTCTTT
-	TRBV11-2	TRBJ2-1	-	CASSSQPRYEQFF	TGTGCCAGTAGCTCCCAACCCAGATATGAGCAGTTCTTC
-	TRBV11-1	TRBJ2-1	TRBD2	CTSSLAALVAGLNEQFF	TGTACCAGCAGCTTAGCTGCCCTGGTAGCGGGGTTAAATGAACAGTTCTTC
-	TRBV6-6	TRBJ2-7	TRBD1	CASSYPLGQGGYEQYF	TGTGCCAGCAGTTACCCGCTGGGACAGGGGGGCTACGAGCAGTACTTC
-	TRBV4-2	TRBJ2-7	-	CASSQVVGQFYSYEQYF	TGTGCCAGCAGTCAAGTAGTCGGGCAATTCTACTCCTACGAGCAGTACTTC
-	TRBV11-2	TRBJ1-4	-	CASTQWGGKLFF	TGTGCCAGCACTCAGTGGGGGGGAAAACTGTTTTTT
-	TRBV7-8	TRBJ2-7	TRBD2	CASRSRLAGSTEQHF	TGTGCCAGCCGCTCCCGACTAGCGGGATCTACCGAGCAGCACTTC
medium-sized	TRBV12-3/TRBV12-4	TRBJ2-5	-	CASSSQFLGADQETQYF	TGTGCCAGCAGTTCACAGTTCCTTGGGGCAGACCAAGAGACCCAGTACTTC
many	TRBV7-8	TRBJ2-7	TRBD2	CASSAGLGNYEQYF	TGTGCCAGCAGCGCGGGACTAGGAAACTACGAGCAGTACTTC
-	TRBV6-6	TRBJ2-1	-	CASNYPRRQSHYNEQFF	TGTGCCAGCAATTACCCGAGGCGTCAGAGCCACTACAATGAGCAGTTCTTC
-	TRBV6-5	TRBJ2-7	-	CAGSSGEIYEQYF	TGTGCCGGCAGTTCCGGGGAGATCTACGAGCAGTACTTC
-	TRBV14	TRBJ1-1	-	CTGSQSGSVAFF	TGTACCGGCAGCCAATCTGGGAGTGTGGCTTTCTTT
-	TRBV29-1	TRBJ2-7	TRBD1	CSASTGRRYEQYF	TGCAGCGCTTCGACAGGGCGGCGCTACGAACAGTATTTC
few	TRBV6-5	TRBJ1-1	-	CASSPRGFTEVFF	TGTGCCAGCAGTCCGAGGGGGTTTACTGAAGTTTTCTTT
once	TRBV12-5	TRBJ2-2	-	CATGLVQGNTGELFF	TGTGCTACTGGTCTGGTACAGGGGAACACCGGGGAGCTGTTTTTT
-	TRBV4-3	TRBJ2-2	-	CASRLVTGELFF	TGTGCCAGCAGACTTGTAACCGGGGAGCTGTTTTTT
once	TRBV12-3/TRBV12-4	TRBJ1-4	-	CASSFHRAMNEKLSF	TGTGCCAGCAGTTTTCACAGAGCCATGAATGAAAAACTGTCTTTT
-	TRBV16	TRBJ1-1	-	CTSSQLSAEALF	TGTACCAGCAGCCAATTATCCGCTGAAGCTTTGTTT
-	TRBV10-3	TRBJ1-1	-	CGISTGTTMNTEAFF	TGTGGTATCAGTACCGGGACAACCATGAACACTGAAGCTTTCTTT
-	TRBV6-2/TRBV6-3	TRBJ2-1	-	CASRSRGRTYNEQLF	TGTGCTAGCCGATCCCGGGGGAGGACTTACAATGAGCAACTCTTC
once	TRBV11-2	TRBJ2-2	-	CASNHGLGELFF	TGTGCCAGCAACCACGGTCTCGGGGAACTGTTTTTT
-	TRBV6-1	TRBJ2-7	-	CANSDRDGDSYEQNF	TGTGCCAACAGTGACCGGGACGGCGACTCCTACGAGCAGAACTTC
-	TRBV4-1	TRBJ2-3	-	CASSQVVTTSGLDTHYF	TGCGCCAGCAGCCAAGTCGTAACTACCAGCGGCCTAGATACGCACTATTTT
-	TRBV6-5	TRBJ2-2	TRBD1	CARCYGTGTGELFF	TGTGCCAGATGTTACGGGACAGGGACCGGGGAGCTGTTTTTT
-	TRBV28	TRBJ1-3	-	CARSAQSVRNTIYF	TGTGCCAGGTCAGCACAGTCGGTGAGAAACACCATATATTTT
-	TRBV5-4	TRBJ1-1	-	CAGSRVLGGDTEAFF	TGTGCCGGCAGCCGAGTCTTAGGAGGAGACACTGAAGCTTTCTTT
-	TRBV28	TRBJ1-6	TRBD1	CASSTVRTGSYNSPLRF	TGTGCCAGCAGTACCGTTCGGACAGGCTCCTATAATTCACCCCTCCGCTTT
-	TRBV4-1	TRBJ2-2	TRBD2	CANSHSTSGSTGQLFF	TGCGCCAACAGCCACTCGACTAGCGGGAGTACCGGGCAGCTGTTTTTT
-	TRBV12-3/TRBV12-4	TRBJ2-2	TRBD2	CASSSQAGGNTGELFF	TGTGCCAGCAGTTCTCAGGCGGGGGGGAACACCGGGGAGCTGTTTTTT
once	TRBV4-2	TRBJ1-2	TRBD1	CASSQDRQGAGYGHIF	TGTGCCAGCAGCCAAGATCGTCAGGGGGCCGGCTATGGCCACATCTTC
-	TRBV4-1	TRBJ2-1	-	CATSQEWVPQSSYNEQFF	TGCGCCACCAGCCAAGAATGGGTCCCCCAGAGCTCATACAATGAGCAGTTCTTC
-	TRBV11-2	TRBJ2-5	-	CASTGLDIGGTQCF	TGTGCCAGCACTGGTCTCGACATAGGAGGGACCCAGTGCTTC
-	TRBV10-3	TRBJ2-7	TRBD2	CAICDRTSVRAQQYF	TGTGCCATCTGTGATAGGACTAGCGTGAGGGCCCAGCAGTACTTC
many	TRBV6-5	TRBJ2-1	TRBD2	CASSTGLAVNEQFF	TGTGCCAGCAGTACGGGACTAGCGGTCAATGAGCAGTTCTTC
-	TRBV4-3	TRBJ1-2	-	CASSQEADCGYTF	TGCGCCAGCAGCCAAGAAGCGGACTGTGGCTACACCTTC
-	TRBV15	TRBJ2-2	-	CATNREEVGELFF	TGTGCCACCAACAGAGAAGAGGTCGGGGAGCTGTTTTTT
-	TRBV11-2	TRBJ2-7	TRBD2	CADSLVGGFGEQYF	TGTGCCGACAGCTTAGTGGGGGGGTTTGGCGAGCAGTACTTC
-	TRBV10-3	TRBJ1-3	-	CTIKSPGNGNTIYF	TGTACCATCAAGTCCCCAGGGAACGGAAACACCATATATTTC
-	TRBV6-6	TRBJ2-7	-	CASSYQLGHGAYEQYF	TGTGCCAGCAGTTACCAGCTGGGGCATGGGGCCTACGAGCAGTACTTC
-	TRBV4-3	TRBJ2-7	-	CTSSQVAGGAYEHYF	-